These 18 T cell receptor beta chains were sequenced from one sample in a study of tumor-infiltrating lymphocytes in primary liver carcinoma. Starting material of around 490 ng total RNA yielded TCR beta cDNA via a constant-region primer. Library construction for TCR beta comprised three nested multiplex PCR rounds performed with slightly modified ARM-PCR. For roughly 10 cycles apiece, the opening two PCR rounds ran with TRBV1-TRBV30 forward primers and a C-beta reverse primer. MiXCR was run by TCRdb on the multiplex PCR reads, yielding one entry per CDR3 protein. Here the sample spans some 120,000 distinct CDR3 sequences, 60% to 80% being singletons. It was from about 21-30 mg of unsorted bulk tissue that RNA and DNA were co-extracted. Specimen: liver tumor tissue from sampling region 3. Subset of the sample: tumor region T3, left-lateral pole. These receptors were obtained from a woman aged 60-70 years with primary liver carcinoma and hepatitis B virus infection.

This clonotype was seen only a few times. The chain uses TRBV28 and TRBJ1-2; D unresolved. The V end was cut by 6 bases, the J end by 5 bases, with 13 bases between. In germline, CDR1 is MDHEN, CDR2 SYDVKM. There are 13 residues in the CDR3. The CDR3 DNA reads TGTGCCAGCAGCCGACTCACAGATTATGGCTACACCTTC. Amino acid sequence: CASSRLTDYGYTF.

Regarding this clonotype: A clone one base away is much larger, so this may be a read error. The chain is built from TRBV10-3 and TRBJ2-7; the D gene is possibly TRBD1 (6 bases). The CDR3 sequence is 14 residues long. Germline CDR1 and CDR2: ENHRY and SYGVKD. The CDR3 bases are TGTGCCATCAGTAAGGGGGAAAGGGCCTACGAGCGGTACTTC. It yields the protein CAISKGERAYERYF.

Remarks on this clonotype: The germline gene is not matched at one end of the junction; a read error may be the cause. V is TRBV11-2 and J is TRBJ2-5; perhaps TRBD1 as D (6 bases). The germline V gene has CDR1 SGHAT and CDR2 FQNNGV. The CDR3 is made up of 12 amino acids. The CDR3 sequence: CASSLQDSTQYF. CDR3 coding DNA: TGTGCTAGCAGCTTACAGGACAGTACCCAGTACTTC.

Concerning this clonotype itself: A junction boundary mismatches the germline segment, possibly from a read error. V and J are TRBV7-9 and TRBJ1-3; D is unclear. The CDR3 runs to 14 residues. Germline CDR1 and CDR2: SEHNR and FQNEAQ (reference sequence). CDR3 nucleotides: TGTGCCTGCAGCTTAGATTCACATGGAAACACCATATATTTT. Translating gives CACSLDSHGNTIYF.

V gene TRBV19 combines with J gene TRBJ2-1; 12 nucleotides agree with TRBD2. This CDR3 region has 17 residues. With V trimmed by 7 bases and J by 6 bases, 13 bases remained unmatched. CDR1 and CDR2 from the germline V gene are LNHDA and SQIVND (reference sequence). CDR3 in amino acids: CASTPSSLAGGGNEQFF. DNA of the CDR3: TGTGCCAGTACCCCCTCATCGCTAGCGGGAGGGGGCAATGAGCAGTTCTTC.

As regards this clonotype: It may be a read error: a sequence one base away is much more abundant. The chain couples TRBV6-6 to TRBJ1-2, with D perhaps TRBD1 (5 bases). CDR1 and CDR2 from the germline V gene are MNHNY and SVGAGI (reference sequence). Trimming pared 4 bases from V and 8 bases from J, leaving 14 bases between. The CDR3 extends over 13 amino acids. CDR3 amino acids: CASSLDRNRGYTF. CDR3 DNA sequence: TGTGCCAGCAGTTTAGACAGAAATAGGGGCTACACCTTC.

The chain combines TRBV28 with TRBJ2-1; D uncertain. Trimming cost V 1 base and J 4 bases, with 5 bases left between them. The length of the CDR3 is 13 residues. Germline lookup yields CDR1 MDHEN and CDR2 SYDVKM. In nucleotides, the CDR3 is TGTGCCAGCAGTTTATTTAGATACAATGAGCAGTTCTTC. Its translation: CASSLFRYNEQFF.

Concerning this clonotype itself: This likely comes from a read error, as the CDR3 has no conserved phenylalanine or tryptophan at its end. The DNA is left out, because the CDR3 cannot be placed on it with certainty; the CDR3 is given as TCRdb lists it. The genes are TRBV29-1 and TRBJ1-1; the table's TRBD1 call for D was not verified on the DNA. CDR1 SQVTM and CDR2 ANQGSEA come from the germline V gene. The CDR3 comprises 15 residues, both ends counted. The CDR3 is CSVPGQDRLNTEVFL.

This sequence joins TRBV20-1 and TRBJ1-1; no definite D call. The germline CDR1 and CDR2 sequences are DFQATT and SNEGSKA (reference sequence). V dropped 3 bases and J dropped 11 bases, with 13 bases sitting between them. The CDR3 has 11 residues. The CDR3 nucleotides read TGCAGTGCTAGTCTTGGAAGGGAGGCTTTCTTT. As protein: CSASLGREAFF.

With respect to this clonotype: With a much larger clone just one base away, this may be a read error. The gene calls are TRBV6-5 and TRBJ2-2; D remains ambiguous. Trimming stripped 2 bases from V and 0 bases from J, with 7 bases between. Germline assignment: CDR1 MNHEY and CDR2 SVGAGI. This CDR3 comprises 15 residues. Written as DNA, the CDR3 is TGTGCCAGCAGTTACGACCCCCCGAACACCGGGGAGCTGTTTTTT. Protein product: CASSYDPPNTGELFF.

In this sample, this clonotype turned up many times. The CDR3 DNA sequence: TGTGCCAGCAGCTTGCTGAGGTCCGCGAACACTGAAGCTTTCTTT. Its protein is CASSLLRSANTEAFF. The J gene is TRBJ1-1, the V gene TRBV5-8; D ambiguous. V lost 1 base, J lost 1 base, and 11 bases lay in between. Germline V gene data show CDR1 as SGHTS and CDR2 as YDEGEE. This CDR3 has 15 residues.

A remark on this clonotype: Here the CDR3 omits its conserved ending phenylalanine or tryptophan, so a read error is the likely source. The chain joins TRBV30 to TRBJ2-7, with D perhaps matching TRBD1 (5 bases). The CDR3 has 12 amino acids. Germline V lookup: CDR1 GTSNPN, CDR2 SVGIG (reference sequence). The CDR3 protein is CARSDRAYEQYS. The CDR3 DNA sequence: TGTGCGAGGAGTGACAGAGCCTACGAGCAGTACTCC.

This clonotype occurred many times. V is TRBV12-3 or TRBV12-4 and J is TRBJ2-3, with TRBD2 matching over 8 bases. V lost 6 bases and J lost 7; bases outside the gene matches: 12. The CDR3 sequence is 15 residues long. The CDR3 sequence: CASSPPGGRSNTQYF. CDR3 nucleotide sequence: TGTGCCAGCAGCCCGCCTGGCGGGAGGAGTAATACGCAGTATTTT.

The chain carries TRBV9 and TRBJ2-7; 7 nucleotides match TRBD1. The germline gives CDR1 SGDLS, CDR2 YYNGEE. V dropped 0 bases and J dropped 2; count of bases not matched to a gene: 8. The CDR3 sequence is 16 residues long. This CDR3 is CASSVGAGGDTYEQYF. The CDR3 DNA reads as TGTGCCAGCAGCGTAGGTGCAGGGGGTGACACCTACGAGCAGTACTTC.

This clonotype was found many times. The V call is TRBV6-5, the J call TRBJ2-7; 12 bases fit TRBD2. CDR3 length: 15 amino acids. V was pared by 6 bases and J by 2 bases, with 5 bases of the junction left unmatched. Per germline, CDR1 MNHEY and CDR2 SVGAGI. This chain's CDR3 is CASRYWTSGTYEQYF. CDR3 coding DNA: TGTGCCAGCAGATATTGGACTAGCGGGACCTACGAGCAGTACTTC.

Worth noting for this clonotype: Germline is not matched at one junction end, which may reflect a read error. The rearrangement links TRBV29-1 to TRBJ2-1; D possibly uses TRBD1 or TRBD2 (6 bases each). From germline, CDR1 is SQVTM and CDR2 ANQGSEA. The CDR3 totals 17 residues. The DNA for the CDR3 is TGCAGCGTTAAAGAGCTTGGTGGAGGGGGGTCCTATAATGAGCAGTTCTTC. The encoded protein is CSVKELGGGGSYNEQFF.

Turning to this clonotype: This may be a read error, as it is one base from a much larger clone. The J gene is TRBJ2-5, the V gene TRBV4-1; D is unclear. V lost 3 bases, J lost 4 bases, and 12 bases lay in between. The CDR3 sequence is 14 residues long. CDR1 is MGHRA, CDR2 YSYEKL, per germline. CDR3 sequence: CASSQSPEGETQYF. The CDR3 DNA sequence: TGCGCCAGCAGCCAGAGCCCCGAAGGAGAGACCCAGTACTTC.

In the case of this clonotype: This could be a read error, since a much larger clone is one nucleotide away. CDR3 sequence: CASSLIGANTEAFF. CDR3 sequence (DNA): TGCGCCAGCAGCCTCATCGGGGCGAACACTGAAGCTTTCTTT. The rearrangement links TRBV5-1 to TRBJ1-1, with D perhaps TRBD1 (5 bases). Germline V CDR1 and CDR2: SGHRS, YFSETQ. Between the trimmed V and J ends, which lost 4 bases and 1 base, there was a span of 11 bases. The CDR3 runs 14 residues. Full variable domain (missing parts from reference TRBV5-1 and TRBJ1-1): KAGVTQTPRYLIKTRGQQVTLSCSPISGHRSVSWYQQTPGQGLQFLFEYFSETQRNKGNFPGRFSGRQFSNSRSEMNVSTLELGDSALYLCASSLIGANTEAFFGQGTRLTVV.